This entry concerns a single T cell receptor (beta chain). The antigen remains unidentified. This sample is part of a study of shared clonotypes between healthy human individuals. Findings and caveats of the study: The donor pool, a small one, limited the genetic and exposure-history diversity represented.

J lost 5 bases, V lost 10 bases, and 8 bases had no gene match. The CDR3 is 13 amino acids. Germline values: CDR1 LNHDA, CDR2 SQIVND (reference sequence). Researchers divided each subset's genomic DNA evenly across several immunoSEQ plates. Tens of thousands of T cell genomes, or 250 to 300 ng DNA, went into replicate PCRs of unsorted PBMC. Only in-frame clones appear in the TCRdb table, and some are missing; sequencing was by immunoSEQ multiplex PCR. This table holds under 600,000 clones, almost 80% found once. Sequencing input: PBMCs. The chain uses TRBV19 and TRBJ2-1, with 7 bases fitting TRBD1. The origin of this receptor is a middle-aged woman in good health. Some clones in this sample may be carry-over from other donors' samples. This CDR3 reads CATSGTANNEQFF. The CDR3 region has the DNA TGTGCCACCTCCGGGACAGCAAACAATGAGCAGTTCTTC.